This T cell receptor beta chain was recovered during a study of regulatory T cells in long-lasting Graves disease (dated by TCRdb to the early 2020s). About the study as a whole: Patients with newly diagnosed Graves' disease had been on antithyroid drugs for under 3 months. A total of roughly 35 samples underwent TCR sequencing, from around 13 patients with persistent Graves' disease and some 20 patients with newly diagnosed Graves' disease. The study was conducted in China and was registered as a clinical trial. Persistent Graves' disease patients were compared with newly diagnosed Graves' disease patients by peripheral blood TCR sequencing and RNA sequencing.

The library was generated by multiplex PCR. Sequencer: Illumina HiSeq 4000. TCR beta libraries were built with iRepertoire HTBI primers and Arm-PCR amplification of CDR3 regions. Gel purification was performed on PCR products prior to sequencing. In the source study's methods: Gene usage analysis of CDR3 amino acid clonotypes relied on the approximately 68 TRBV and around 13 TRBJ segments identified across samples. Filtered high-quality paired reads were merged into contigs using COPE and FqMerger. BLAST was used to align contigs to IMGT TRBV, TRBD and TRBJ reference genes, with CDR3 defined following IMGT. Clonotypes above 0.1% frequency were classified as highly expanded clones. Repertoire diversity was measured by Shannon entropy, and V-J evenness by the Gini coefficient. A clonotype found in more than one individual was treated as public. TCRdb trimmed public reads at Q25 via fastp, called clones via MiXCR and kept in-frame beta chains. Every entry covers one CDR3 protein and lists the most common genes and DNA from its rows. TCRdb's processing, not the authors', yielded these V and J calls. The sample includes around 480,000 distinct CDR3 sequences, with roughly a sixth observed a single time. Of the sample, 20% to 25% is held by the ten largest clones.

Summary of the overall study and its limitations: Only peripheral blood was studied, because thyroid tissue, the primary lesion, was inaccessible. As a limitation, the authors acknowledged that the small sample size may reduce accuracy. Lower TCR Shannon entropy and fewer highly expanded clones were observed in persistent Graves' disease patients than in newly diagnosed patients, which suggested clonal expansion. TRBV28, TRBJ1-2 and TRBJ2-5 were preferentially used in persistent disease, while TRBV20-1 and TRBJ2-1 were favored in newly diagnosed disease. A larger number of public clonotypes was shared among persistent patients (more than 2,500) than among newly diagnosed patients (over 850). Sequencing and analysis were restricted to the TCR beta chain.

The sample holds many counts of this clonotype. Its recognized antigen is unknown. Per-nucleotide qualities are absent, and no much larger clonotype sits a single base away. CDR1 and CDR2, looked up from the germline V gene, are SGHAT and FQNNGV. V is pared back by 5 bases and J by 1 base, with 7 bases lying between the germline termini. Including cysteine and phenylalanine, the CDR3 has 13 amino acids. The read is trimmed to its CDR3 DNA, 39 bases read in frame from base 1. This specimen's time point label, interpreted: newly diagnosed GD, antithyroid drugs for less than 3 months. RNA was extracted from PBMCs in TRIzol for both TCR sequencing and RNA sequencing. The diagnosis of Graves' disease followed American Thyroid Association guidelines. The patients came from an endocrinology department in Xi'an, China. Each patient gave 9 to 10 milliliters of peripheral blood, collected in an EDTA anticoagulant tube. Ficoll Paque Plus density gradient separation was used to isolate PBMCs, and no additional T cell sorting was done. An Agilent 2100 Bioanalyzer and agarose gel were used to assess RNA quality, and a NanoDrop 2000 was used to measure RNA concentration.

The sample also formed part of further work on T cells in Graves' hyperthyroidism and ophthalmopathy. As described in the second report: A patient counted as having stable Graves' hyperthyroidism if no progression to ophthalmopathy occurred over 18 months of follow-up. Hyperthyroidism patients were aged 18 to 65 years and newly diagnosed, with disease duration of less than 2 months. Exclusion was applied to patients with uncontrolled infections, other autoimmune diseases, pregnancy or lactation. Diagnoses were established on the basis of clinical symptoms, serum thyroxine and TRAb, thyroid ultrasound, and orbital computed tomography. The first round of RT-PCR for the TCR CDR3 was performed with the HTBI primer set and the Qiagen OneStep RT-PCR kit. Most expanded thyroid clonotypes (frequency above 0.001) were also detected in blood, suggesting blood repertoires may reflect thyroid immune responses. Ophthalmopathy was separated from stable hyperthyroidism by a 13 V-J signature model, with over 85% sensitivity and roughly 81% specificity obtained in cross-validation and 80%/75% obtained in testing. In validation, the model predicted progression to ophthalmopathy a median of about 6 months before onset, with about 67% sensitivity and nearly 75% specificity. A discovery cohort of about a hundred patients, approximately 44 with Graves' ophthalmopathy and about 60 with stable Graves' hyperthyroidism, was used to find distinguishing TCR V-J signatures. An independent validation cohort of about 20 hyperthyroidism patients and over 15 patients who later progressed to ophthalmopathy tested prospective prediction of ophthalmopathy. The 85 to 100 discovery patients were divided at random into training and test sets in a 7:3 ratio. In addition, the study compared T-cell repertoires in thyroid tissue and in blood from six Graves' hyperthyroidism patients. After blood sampling, hyperthyroidism patients were treated with methimazole at a starting dose of 30 mg daily, and ophthalmopathy patients were treated with high-dose intravenous methylprednisolone. Libraries were constructed in a second round of multiplex PCR, after which size selection and purification were performed. Libraries were sequenced paired-end with 100 bp reads on an Illumina HiSeq2000. SOAPnuke was used to process the raw data, throwing out any read that contained adapters or uncalled bases, had a mean Phred below 15, or lacked an exact constant-primer or identifier match. High-quality paired reads were merged using COPE v1.2.5, and each unique nucleotide sequence was defined as a clonotype. MiTCR v1.1 was used to align the clonotypes against IMGT TRBV, TRBD and TRBJ reference segments. The analysis included only V-J combinations with a frequency above 0.0001, which together covered approximately 99% of the repertoires. A TCS score was defined as the ratio of F50 (clonal expansion) to E x V (chaos), with BLOSUM62-based TCRdist applied between CDR3 peptides within each V-J. Welch's t-statistics and random forest reduced around 510 V-J features to 13, which were used in a naive Bayes classifier (R e1071). No statistical method was used to set the sample size in advance, and investigators knew the group allocation. TCR Vbeta CDR3 sequencing of fewer than 150 peripheral blood samples (around 45 ophthalmopathy, approximately 80 hyperthyroidism and roughly 17 progressor patients) is reported in the paper.

This clonotype was obtained from a woman between 40 and 65 years old with Graves disease. Donor details come from another sample of the same person, matched by shared clones. The sequence is built from TRBV11-2 and TRBJ2-3; the D gene lacks a confident call. Material: peripheral blood mononuclear cells (PBMCs), obtained at new diagnosis, from a patient treated with antithyroid drugs. The CDR3 corresponds to CASSIAGTDTQYF. The nucleotides read TGTGCCAGCAGCATCGCAGGCACAGATACGCAGTATTTT.